These 11 T cell receptor beta chains were all obtained from the same sample, sequenced in a study of T cell responses to AZD1222 COVID-19 vaccine (dated by TCRdb to about 2021). Libraries were built with the immunoSEQ multiplex PCR assay. TCRdb mirrors the immuneACCESS table, restricted to in-frame sequences. Some clones are absent from its copies; in checked studies, under half trace to an unresolved V gene, and the reason for the others is unknown. In this sample the table shows 90,000 or so clones, about nine tenths of which occur a single time. The ten largest make up 2% to 2.5% of the sample. Reading the label with the study, this specimen's time point is: baseline before first vaccination. This sample comprised peripheral blood, obtained on day 0 of AZD1222 vaccination. The receptors come from an adult in good health.

The CDR3, as DNA: TGTGCCAGCAGGGACGAAGTAGGCGAGCAGTACTTC. Translating it yields CASRDEVGEQYF. The rearrangement joins TRBV5-4 to TRBJ2-7; no clear D. CDR1 is SGHNT, CDR2 YYREEE, per germline (reference sequence). V lost 5 bases to trimming and J lost 6 bases, with 12 bases between them. The CDR3 sequence is 12 residues long.

This rearrangement joins TRBV5-8 to TRBJ2-5; D perhaps matches TRBD2 (5 bases). Germline assignment: CDR1 SGHTS and CDR2 YDEGEE. Trimming cost V 4 bases and J 5 bases, with 15 bases left between them. There are 14 residues in the CDR3. The CDR3 loop is CASSPEVRSETQYF. The CDR3 DNA sequence: TGTGCCAGCAGCCCGGAGGTCAGATCGGAGACCCAGTACTTC.

The chain employs TRBV14 and TRBJ1-2; D possibly corresponds to TRBD1 (5 bases). The CDR3 consists of 13 residues. Between the trimmed V and J ends, which lost 5 bases and 8 bases, there was a span of 15 bases. CDR1 and CDR2 from the germline V gene are SGHDN and FVKESK. The DNA of the CDR3 is TGTGCCAGCAGCAAAACTGGGGGTACCGGCTACACCTTC. Translated: CASSKTGGTGYTF.

The chain uses TRBV28 and TRBJ1-2; D remains unclear. With 8 bases removed from V and 0 bases from J, the gap between germline ends came to 4 bases. The length of the CDR3 is 11 residues. CDR1 and CDR2 from the germline V gene are MDHEN and SYDVKM. The CDR3 sequence is CASFSNYGYTF. In nucleotides, the CDR3 is TGTGCCAGCTTCTCTAACTATGGCTACACCTTC.

V is TRBV24-1 and J is TRBJ2-1; tentatively, D is TRBD1 (5 bases). This CDR3 has 11 amino acids. Trimming stripped 2 bases from V and 10 bases from J, with 5 bases between. CDR1 and CDR2 from the germline V gene are KGHDR and SFDVKD. The CDR3, as DNA: TGTGCCACCAGTGATTGGGGCGAGCAGTTCTTC. Protein: CATSDWGEQFF.

This rearrangement joins TRBV10-2 to TRBJ2-1; TRBD1 matches at 10 bases. The CDR3 has 15 residues. Unmatched junction bases numbered 4, after V lost 2 bases and J lost 6 bases. Germline assignment: CDR1 WSHSY and CDR2 SAAADI. As DNA, the CDR3 is TGCGCCAGCAGTGAGGGACAGGGGGATGTCAATGAGCAGTTCTTC. Amino acid sequence: CASSEGQGDVNEQFF.

The chain couples TRBV6-4 to TRBJ1-2, with 8 bases matching TRBD1. V was pared by 2 bases and J by 4 bases, with 6 bases of the junction left unmatched. Germline CDR1 and CDR2: MRHNA and SNTAGT. The CDR3 consists of 15 residues. The chain's CDR3 is CASSDKAGQGYGYTF. In DNA, the CDR3 is TGTGCCAGCAGTGACAAAGCCGGACAGGGCTATGGCTACACCTTC.

The V call is TRBV30, the J call TRBJ1-5, with TRBD1 as a possible D gene (6 bases). The CDR3 is 16 amino acids. V was cut by 4 bases and J by 5 bases, with 21 bases left in between. CDR1 and CDR2 from the germline V gene are GTSNPN and SVGIG (reference sequence). This CDR3 reads CAWTVPPRQVDQPQHF. In DNA, the CDR3 is TGTGCCTGGACCGTACCCCCCCGACAGGTAGATCAGCCCCAGCATTTT.

The gene calls are TRBV6-2 or TRBV6-3 and TRBJ2-1; 7 nucleotides match TRBD2. With 5 bases clipped from V and 6 bases from J, the junction kept 7 bases outside the gene matches. The CDR3 totals 14 residues. From germline, CDR1 is MNHEY and CDR2 SVGEGT. The CDR3 spells CASSLPPGGNEQFF. CDR3 bases: TGTGCCAGCAGTCTACCGCCGGGAGGCAATGAGCAGTTCTTC.

This chain uses TRBV19 with TRBJ1-1, with 8 bases fitting TRBD1. Trimming removed 6 bases from V and 6 bases from J; junction bases left unmatched: 3. Per the germline V gene, CDR1 is LNHDA and CDR2 is SQIVND (reference sequence). The CDR3 consists of 12 residues. In DNA form, the CDR3 reads TGTGCCAGTAGCTCGACAGGGGCTGAAGCTTTCTTT. It yields the protein CASSSTGAEAFF.

The chain recombines TRBV5-4 with TRBJ2-3; 7 positions agree with TRBD1. The CDR3 loop spans 14 amino acids. Germline V gene sequence: CDR1 SGHNT, CDR2 YYREEE (reference sequence). V trimming: 1 base; J trimming: 3 bases; junction bases outside the gene matches: 2. The CDR3 protein is CASSLRDSTDTQYF. CDR3 DNA sequence: TGTGCCAGCAGCTTGCGGGACAGTACAGATACGCAGTATTTT.